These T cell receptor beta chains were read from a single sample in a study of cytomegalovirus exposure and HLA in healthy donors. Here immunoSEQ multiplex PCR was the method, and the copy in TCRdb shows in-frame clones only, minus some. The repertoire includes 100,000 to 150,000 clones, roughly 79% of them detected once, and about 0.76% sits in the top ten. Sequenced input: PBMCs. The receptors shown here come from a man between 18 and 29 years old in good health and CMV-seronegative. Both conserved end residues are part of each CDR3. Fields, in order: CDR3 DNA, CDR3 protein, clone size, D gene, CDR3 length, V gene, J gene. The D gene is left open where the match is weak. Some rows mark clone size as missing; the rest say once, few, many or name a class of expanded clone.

TGTGCCAGCAGTTATGTAGGAGGCGAGCTTAACACCGGGGAGCTGTTTTTT	CASSYVGGELNTGELFF	.	.	17	TRBV7-9	TRBJ2-2
TGTGCCAGCAGTGAGGGTCTAGGCCACACTGAAGCTTTCTTT	CASSEGLGHTEAFF	few	.	14	TRBV25-1	TRBJ1-1
TGTGCCAGCAGCTTCGACAGGGATGAATACGAAAAACTGTTTTTT	CASSFDRDEYEKLFF	once	TRBD1	15	TRBV7-9	TRBJ1-4
TGTGCCAGCAGCCCGGGGTCGGGAACCTACAATGAGCAGTTCTTC	CASSPGSGTYNEQFF	.	.	15	TRBV11-3	TRBJ2-1
TGTGCCAGCAGCGAACCGGGAGTAGCGGCTGGCAGCTCCTACAATGAGCAGTTCTTC	CASSEPGVAAGSSYNEQFF	.	.	19	TRBV9	TRBJ2-1
TGTGCCAGCAGCCCTAGCTATACAGGGGGCAAGTGGTTGGACACTGAAGCTTTCTTT	CASSPSYTGGKWLDTEAFF	.	TRBD1	19	TRBV5-4	TRBJ1-1
TGTGCCAGCACCGAGAATTCATACAGGGGTCGGAACACTGAAGCTTTCTTT	CASTENSYRGRNTEAFF	.	TRBD1	17	TRBV7-9	TRBJ1-1
TGTGCCAGCAGTGAGGGCGGGGGGACCTACAATGAGCAGTTCTTC	CASSEGGGTYNEQFF	few	TRBD2	15	TRBV6-1	TRBJ2-1
TGTGCCAGCAGCTTCGGGCGGGGGGGTTACGAGCAGTACTTC	CASSFGRGGYEQYF	.	TRBD2	14	TRBV5-4	TRBJ2-7
TGTGCCAGCCCCCCGGAGGACAGGGAAACTGAAGCTTTCTTT	CASPPEDRETEAFF	.	TRBD1	14	TRBV27	TRBJ1-1
TGCGCCAGCAGCTTGGAAGGACCCGCCTTGTCGGGGTACACCGGGGAGCTGTTTTTT	CASSLEGPALSGYTGELFF	.	.	19	TRBV5-1	TRBJ2-2